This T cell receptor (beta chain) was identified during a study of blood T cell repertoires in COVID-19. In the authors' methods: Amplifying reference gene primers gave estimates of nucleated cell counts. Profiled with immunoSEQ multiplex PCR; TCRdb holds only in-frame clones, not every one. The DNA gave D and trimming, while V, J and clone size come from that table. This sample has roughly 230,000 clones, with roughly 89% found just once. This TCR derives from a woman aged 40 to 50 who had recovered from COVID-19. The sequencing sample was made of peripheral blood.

The CDR3 DNA sequence: TGTGCCAGTAGTATAGATCACGGGGGCTGGCGGGAGGGATTATCCTACGAGCAGTACGTC. It encodes CASSIDHGGWREGLSYEQYV. The chain has TRBV19 and TRBJ2-7, with 9 bases fitting TRBD2. Germline assignment: CDR1 LNHDA and CDR2 SQIVND (reference sequence). This CDR3 has 20 amino acids. Trimming at V came to 0 bases and at J to 1 base, leaving 16 bases not matched to a gene.